The source of this TCR beta chain is a study of cytomegalovirus exposure and HLA in healthy donors. The PCR had 60 Vbeta and 13 Jbeta primers. Only in-frame clones appear in the TCRdb table, and some are missing; sequencing was by immunoSEQ multiplex PCR. Among more than 150,000 clones listed, 80% were seen once. There are 15 residues in the CDR3. Germline CDR1 reads SGHNT; CDR2 reads YYREEE (reference sequence). V lost 4 bases, J lost 0 bases, and 5 bases stayed unmatched. This TCR derives from a girl aged 10 to 17 in good health and CMV-seropositive. This chain links TRBV5-4 with TRBJ2-5; 8 bases match TRBD2. Sequencing was performed on PBMCs. The CDR3 nucleotides are TGTGCCAGCAGCGCTCCGGGGGGGTACCAAGAGACCCAGTACTTC. This codes for CASSAPGGYQETQYF.